This TCR beta chain was sequenced for a study of T cells in Graves' hyperthyroidism and ophthalmopathy. Authors of the study amplified TCR beta CDR3 regions from RNA transcripts. First-round RT-PCR of the TCR CDR3 relied on the HTBI primer set. MiXCR was run by TCRdb on the multiplex PCR reads, yielding one entry per CDR3 protein. The sample lists about 300,000 distinct CDR3 sequences, 15% to 20% occurring once. V was trimmed by 6 bases and J by 2 bases, leaving 15 bases between them. The CDR3 loop spans 15 amino acids. In germline, CDR1 is MRHNA, CDR2 SNTAGT. Sequencing was done on a sample of blood. V gene TRBV6-4 combines with J gene TRBJ2-3, with TRBD2 as a possible D gene (5 bases). The source of this sequence is a man aged 30-40 years with Graves' hyperthyroidism. CDR3: CASSFSEEYTDTQYF. As DNA, the CDR3 is TGTGCCAGCAGCTTTTCGGAGGAATACACAGATACGCAGTATTTT.